The 3 T cell receptor beta chains below were found in one sample sequenced in a study of a mutant IDH1 vaccine in newly diagnosed glioma. Method: immunoSEQ multiplex PCR; TCRdb's copy keeps in-frame clones and lacks some. Of about 67,000 clones in the sample, 80% to 90% were seen once. Time point denoted: baseline, week 1 (first vaccination visit). The treatment: pre-vaccination baseline after standard-of-care therapy. Sequenced material: peripheral blood mononuclear cells (PBMCs), taken from a glioma patient treated with radiotherapy, temozolomide or both. The source of these receptors is a woman under 30 with glioma. Some clones in this sample may be carry-over from other donors' samples.

The chain has TRBV13 and TRBJ2-5; D could derive from TRBD1 or TRBD2 (5 bases each). This CDR3 is 14 amino acids long. Trimming stripped 3 bases from V and 5 bases from J, with 13 bases between. From germline, CDR1 is PRHDT and CDR2 FYEKMQ (reference sequence). CDR3 DNA sequence: TGTGCCAGCAGCTTTTCGGGGCCAGGGGAGACCCAGTACTTC. Its translation is CASSFSGPGETQYF.

The V gene is TRBV27, the J gene TRBJ2-2; D call uncertain. There are 9 residues in the CDR3. The V and J ends lost 7 bases and 9 bases respectively, with 3 bases between them. In germline, CDR1 is MNHEY, CDR2 SMNVEV (reference sequence). In DNA, the CDR3 is TGTGCCAGCACAAGGGAGCTGTTTTTT. As protein: CASTRELFF.

The V call is TRBV7-6, the J call TRBJ2-2; D remains unclear. Germline-derived CDR1 and CDR2 are SGHVS and FNYEAQ. The germline V and J ends were trimmed by 5 bases and 1 base, with 11 bases remaining between them. This CDR3 spans 15 amino acids. CDR3 DNA: TGTGCCAGCAGCCCCTGGACGGGGAACACCGGGGAGCTGTTTTTT. This translates into CASSPWTGNTGELFF.